One and the same sample provided the 4 T cell receptor beta chains below, sequenced in a study of blood T cell repertoires in COVID-19 (TCRdb year 2020). The library was produced with the immunoSEQ multiplex PCR assay. TCRdb mirrors the immuneACCESS table, restricted to in-frame sequences. Some clones are absent from its copies; in checked studies, under half trace to an unresolved V gene, and the reason for the others is unknown. A total of about 210,000 clones appear in this sample, around 83% of them only once. The ten largest clonotypes hold 20% to 25% of the sample. The specimen sequenced was PBMCs or T cells enriched from blood (not recorded which). The receptors come from a woman in her forties in a cohort exposed to, infected with or recovered from COVID-19 (not recorded which).

The V call is TRBV11-3, the J call TRBJ1-1; D unresolved. CDR1 is SGHNT, CDR2 YENEEA, per germline. The CDR3 runs 13 residues. Trimming cost V 4 bases and J 3 bases, with 9 bases left between them. The CDR3 loop is CASSYRFHTEAFF. In DNA, the CDR3 is TGTGCCAGCAGCTATAGATTCCACACTGAAGCTTTCTTT.

This clone was counted between two and nine times. The CDR3 is CASSAPSISYSNQPQHF. CDR3 in DNA: TGTGCCAGCAGTGCCCCATCTATAAGTTATAGCAATCAGCCCCAGCATTTT. The chain joins TRBV6-1 to TRBJ1-5; unclear D gene. The CDR3 contains 17 residues. The germline gives CDR1 MNHNS, CDR2 SASEGT. The germline V and J ends were trimmed by 4 bases and 0 bases, with 16 bases remaining between them.

The gene calls are TRBV7-2 and TRBJ2-7, with TRBD1 matching 11 bases. From germline, CDR1 is SGHTA and CDR2 FQGNSA. The CDR3 runs 15 residues. J was trimmed by 4 bases and V by 5 bases; bases with no gene match: 7. The CDR3 reads CASSAADRGRYEQYF. Here the CDR3 DNA reads TGTGCCAGCAGCGCAGCGGACAGGGGGCGGTACGAGCAGTACTTC.

This clone is medium-sized (0.01 to 0.1%) by share. J is TRBJ2-7 and V is TRBV6-1, with D perhaps matching TRBD1 (7 bases). CDR1 and CDR2 from the germline V gene are MNHNS and SASEGT. This CDR3 spans 15 amino acids. V lost 0 bases and J 1 base, leaving 10 bases between the germline ends. CDR3 sequence (DNA): TGTGCCAGCAGTGAAGCGCAGGGGGGTTCCTACGAGCAGTACTTC. Its protein product is CASSEAQGGSYEQYF.